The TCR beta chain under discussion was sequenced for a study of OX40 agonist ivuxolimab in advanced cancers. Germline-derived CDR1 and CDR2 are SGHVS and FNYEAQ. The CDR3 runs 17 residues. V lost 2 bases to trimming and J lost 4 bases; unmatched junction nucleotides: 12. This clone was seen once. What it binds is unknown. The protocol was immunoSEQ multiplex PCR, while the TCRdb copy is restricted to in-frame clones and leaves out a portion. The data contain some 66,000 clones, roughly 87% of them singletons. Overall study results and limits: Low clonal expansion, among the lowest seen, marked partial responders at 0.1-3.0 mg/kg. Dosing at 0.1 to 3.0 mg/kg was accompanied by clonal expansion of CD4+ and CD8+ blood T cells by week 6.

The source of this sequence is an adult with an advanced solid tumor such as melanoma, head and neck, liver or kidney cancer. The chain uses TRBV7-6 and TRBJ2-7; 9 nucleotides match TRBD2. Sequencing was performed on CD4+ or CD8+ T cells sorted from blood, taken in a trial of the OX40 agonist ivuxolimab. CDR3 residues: CASSLSGGGADEYEQYF. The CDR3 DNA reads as TGTGCCAGCAGCTTATCCGGCGGGGGGGCCGATGAGTACGAGCAGTACTTC.